Described below is a single T cell receptor beta chain sequence and its context. The antigen is unknown. The entry originates in a study of shared clonotypes between healthy human individuals. Findings and caveats of the study: Estimated richness values were generally larger in naive subsets than in memory subsets.

The method was immunoSEQ multiplex PCR; TCRdb's version includes in-frame clones alone and lacks a portion of them. The sample records roughly 660,000 clones, 80% to 95% being singletons. The V and J ends lost 9 bases and 7 bases respectively, with 16 bases between them. CDR1 and CDR2 from the germline V gene are LNHDA and SQIVND (reference sequence). CDR3 length: 13 amino acids. Sequencing was done on a sample of memory CD8+ T cells from PBMCs. The subset: CD45RO+ cells pooled with CCR7-negative TemRA cells. This receptor was obtained from a man between 18 and 35 years old in good health. Some clones in this sample may be carry-over from other donors' samples. The chain carries TRBV19 and TRBJ1-5, with D tentatively TRBD1 (5 bases). CDR3 sequence: CASNSGELQPQHF. Here the CDR3 DNA reads TGTGCCAGCAACTCGGGGGAATTACAGCCCCAGCATTTT.